Sequencing of this TCR beta chain was carried out in a study of shared clonotypes between healthy human individuals (dated by TCRdb to about 2020). Background on the whole study: A couple of women and a few men aged 18 to 49 years were included in the cohort. For each donor, CD4 naive and CD4 memory were each run on three plates, CD8 naive on two plates, and CD8 memory on one plate. To estimate repertoire size and how much clonotypes are shared between individuals, the study performed deep sequencing of blood TCR repertoires from roughly five healthy adults. Different laboratories and diverse techniques were used to prepare libraries and sequence TCR repertoires, to increase sequencing depth and limit assay-specific biases. Leukapheresis yielded between about 0.94 and 10 billion PBMCs per donor. The research as a whole found: Sampling was restricted to blood, and TCR repertoires in tissue are likely to differ from TCR repertoires in blood. The small number of donors limited the genetic and exposure-history diversity represented. Larger estimated clonotype richness was generally found for naive subsets than for memory subsets. Even with the large sequencing depth, rarefaction of the sorted-subset datasets indicated that sequencing was incomplete. When four donors were compared, the shared fraction of clonotypes was 5% to 6.5% for naive CD4, more than 3% for naive CD8, about 2.5% for memory CD4, and 0.4% for memory CD8. Clonotypes shared by all four sorted-subset donors showed higher generation probabilities than non-shared clonotypes. Based on pairwise subsampling, the degree of clonotype sharing among donors was expected to be affected by sequencing depth.

As for this clone: The antigen this receptor binds is unknown. No base quality information exists; no much larger clone differs at one position.

From the cysteine up to the phenylalanine, the CDR3 has a length of 13 residues. Only CDR3 DNA is held: 39 bases, read in frame from base 1. The germline V gene (reference sequence) yields MNHEY for CDR1 and SMNVEV for CDR2. For this chain, trimming is 5 bases at the V end and 2 bases at the J end, and the number of junction bases without a gene match is 1. Using the deep immunoSEQ assay, multiplex PCR amplified TCR CDR3 regions from genomic DNA. Genomic DNA extracted from each cell subset was distributed evenly over all wells of several immunoSEQ 96-well plates, and each plate served as one replicate. For sorted subsets, each replicate PCR was loaded with roughly 0.2 ug genomic DNA, equivalent to 30,000 or so T cell genomes. Purified libraries were quantified with a Qubit 3.0 fluorometer, sized on a Bioanalyzer 2100, and re-quantified with the KAPA Library Quantification kit. A separate single-read 150-cycle Illumina NextSeq 550 flow cell was used to sequence each immunoSEQ 96-well plate. Turning to the authors' computational methods: The immunoSEQ output contained only junctional sequences without quality scores, so filtering could not match that applied to full-length reads. Sequences were annotated with PyIR, a Python wrapper for IgBLAST v1.9, and V/J genes and CDR3 were assigned using IMGT germline references. Any read was removed if the V/J assignment was weak (E-value above 1e-6), the CDR3 was missing, or the read contained stop codons, out-of-frame junctions, or ambiguous translated residues. V3J clonotypes were defined by identical inferred V gene, J gene, and CDR3 amino acid sequence. Percentage overlap between repertoires was computed as shared unique clonotypes divided by the size of the smaller repertoire. RTK rarefaction, the Chao1 estimator, and Recon v2.1 estimates of unobserved clonotypes were used to assess repertoire richness. Generation probabilities for all TCRbeta clonotypes obtained by the gDNA method from four donors were computed using OLGA. Held by TCRdb, this immuneACCESS table contains in-frame sequences only and omits some clones. Under half of the omission traces to an unresolved V gene where checked; the cause of the rest is unknown. V and J calls and clone size are copied from that table; D and trimming were computed from the DNA. The sample contains 2 million to 2.5 million clones, more than 85% of them found a single time. 0.3% to 0.4% of the sample comes from the top ten.

Donors were healthy HIV-negative adults with no recently reported acute infections or vaccinations. All donors were Caucasian adults living in Nashville, Tennessee, USA. CD4+ T cells were enriched by magnetic negative selection; naive cells were then positively selected on CD45RA, and the negative fraction formed the memory subset. Blood was collected by leukapheresis, and PBMCs were isolated by Ficoll-Histopaque density gradient centrifugation and then cryopreserved in liquid nitrogen vapor phase. Purity and quantity of every magnetically sorted T cell population were checked by analytical flow cytometry. Each sorted fraction had its genomic DNA isolated and then quantified by UV absorbance on a Nanodrop 2000c.

The chain links TRBV27 with TRBJ1-2, with 8 junctional bases fitting TRBD1. The TCR comes from a man aged 18 to 29 in good health. Some clones in this sample may be carry-over from other donors' samples. Specimen: naive CD4+ T cells from PBMCs. According to the study, the label for this sample's cell subset or site signals: CD45RA+ positively selected. The base sequence is TGTGCCAGCAGTGACAGGGGAAACTATGGCTACACCTTC. This sequence encodes CASSDRGNYGYTF.